Following are 10 T cell receptor beta chains from one sample sequenced in a study of blood T cell repertoires in COVID-19. The method was immunoSEQ multiplex PCR; TCRdb's version includes in-frame clones alone and lacks a portion of them. Of approximately 140,000 clones in the sample, about 82% were seen once. The specimen sequenced was peripheral blood. The receptors were sampled from a woman in her thirties or forties with active or convalescent COVID-19.

The chain recombines TRBV11-2 with TRBJ1-1, with D hard to call. V shed 6 bases and J shed 10 bases, with 15 bases lying between them. This CDR3 has 12 amino acids. CDR1 SGHAT and CDR2 FQNNGV come from the germline V gene. The chain's CDR3 is CASRHGAPGAFF. CDR3 coding DNA: TGTGCCAGCAGACACGGTGCGCCGGGAGCTTTCTTT.

Remarks on this clone: This sample also contains other DNA sequences that code for the same CDR3. The gene calls are TRBV7-9 and TRBJ1-1; the D gene is possibly TRBD1 (6 bases). Trimming took off 3 bases at V and 4 bases at J, with 9 bases between the two ends. Per the germline V gene, CDR1 is SEHNR and CDR2 is FQNEAQ (reference sequence). There are 13 residues in the CDR3. The DNA of the CDR3 is TGTGCCAGCAGCTTGCAAGGGGGCACTGAAGCTTTCTTT. The encoded protein is CASSLQGGTEAFF.

On this clone: One end of the junction does not line up with germline, which may come from a read error. The rearrangement links TRBV6-1 to TRBJ2-4; the match to TRBD2 covers 8 bases. Germline CDR1 MNHNS, CDR2 SASEGT. The CDR3 is made up of 15 amino acids. CDR3: CASSEQGDLAGWPGF. CDR3 in DNA: TGTGCCAGCAGTGAACAAGGGGACCTAGCGGGCTGGCCCGGCTTC.

The chain combines TRBV5-1 with TRBJ1-4, with TRBD1 as a possible D gene (5 bases). Trimming stripped 4 bases from V and 8 bases from J, with 18 bases between. Germline loops: CDR1 SGHRS, CDR2 YFSETQ. The CDR3 runs 15 residues. DNA of the CDR3: TGCGCCAGCAGCCCGATGCGGGCGGGGGGGGAAAAACTGTTTTTT. Translating gives CASSPMRAGGEKLFF.

The chain employs TRBV7-2 and TRBJ1-6; D is undetermined. Deletions cut 1 base from V and 4 bases from J, with 8 bases between. Per the germline V gene, CDR1 is SGHTA and CDR2 is FQGNSA. The CDR3 is made up of 15 amino acids. The CDR3 region is CASSLDSRYNSPLHF. For the CDR3, the DNA is TGTGCCAGCAGCTTAGACAGTCGTTATAATTCACCCCTCCACTTT. The full variable domain, rest sourced from reference TRBV7-2 and TRBJ1-6, is GAGVSQSPSNKVTEKGKDVELRCDPISGHTALYWYRQSLGQGLEFLIYFQGNSAPDKSGLPSDRFSAERTGGSVSTLTIQRTQQEDSAVYLCASSLDSRYNSPLHFGNGTRLTVT.

The chain has TRBV7-2 and TRBJ2-3; the match to TRBD2 covers 10 bases. CDR1 is SGHTA, CDR2 FQGNSA, per germline. Trimming cost V 4 bases and J 5 bases; bases outside gene matches: 3. CDR3 size: 14 residues. The CDR3 bases are TGTGCCAGCAGCTCCGGACTAGCGGTAGATACGCAGTATTTT. This encodes CASSSGLAVDTQYF.

The CDR3 region has the DNA TGTGCCAGTAGTCCCCAGGCAGGCGCAACTAATGAAAAACTGTTTTTT. It translates to CASSPQAGATNEKLFF. The V and J genes are TRBV19 and TRBJ1-4; D unresolved. The CDR3 loop spans 16 amino acids. Germline values: CDR1 LNHDA, CDR2 SQIVND (reference sequence). The V end was cut by 5 bases, the J end by 0 bases, with 13 bases between.

This chain joins TRBV28 and TRBJ1-2; 12 nucleotides line up with TRBD1. Germline CDR1 reads MDHEN; CDR2 reads SYDVKM. The J segment lost 4 bases and the V segment lost 2 bases, leaving 5 bases of the junction unmatched. The CDR3 is 16 amino acids. The CDR3 sequence: CASSLGGTGGGYGYTF. The CDR3 DNA sequence: TGTGCCAGCAGTTTAGGGGGGACAGGGGGCGGCTATGGCTACACCTTC.

J is TRBJ2-1 and V is TRBV28; 9 bases are shared with TRBD2. Trimming took 5 bases from V and 4 from J; bases not matched to a gene: 6. CDR3 length: 15 residues. Germline V lookup: CDR1 MDHEN, CDR2 SYDVKM. The CDR3 reads CASSILAGPYNEQFF. The CDR3 bases are TGTGCCAGCAGTATACTAGCGGGCCCTTACAATGAGCAGTTCTTC.

V usage is TRBV27 and J usage is TRBJ1-1, with 7 bases lining up with TRBD1. The CDR3 contains 15 residues. Germline V gene data show CDR1 as MNHEY and CDR2 as SMNVEV (reference sequence). V lost 4 bases and J lost 11; bases outside the gene matches: 16. The CDR3, as DNA: TGTGCCAGCAGTTCCGAGACAGGGATCAAAAGAGGGGCTTTCTTT. This translates into CASSSETGIKRGAFF.